The 9 T cell receptor beta chains listed next were all sequenced from one sample in a study of glioma-infiltrating T cells. Amplification of TCR alpha and beta CDR3 regions from RNA used iRepertoire nested multiplex PCR. MiXCR, run by TCRdb on the multiplex PCR reads, gives a single entry per CDR3 protein. Of 300,000 to 450,000 distinct CDR3 sequences in the sample, 41% were seen once. The source material was glioma tissue, nonneoplastic brain tissue, or PBMCs (not recorded which). Receptors were obtained from a human donor with low-grade glioma or glioblastoma, undergoing nonglioma brain surgery, or in good health (not recorded which).

Many counts were recorded for this clonotype. The rearrangement joins TRBV28 to TRBJ2-5; weak D call: TRBD1 (6 bases). The V end lost 6 bases, the J end lost 7 bases, and 15 bases lay between the germline ends. This CDR3 comprises 13 residues. Looked up from germline, CDR1 is MDHEN and CDR2 is SYDVKM. The CDR3 is CASRLTGSGTQYF. In nucleotides, the CDR3 is TGTGCCAGCAGACTCACAGGGTCGGGGACCCAGTACTTC.

The chain combines TRBV2 with TRBJ1-1, with D unclear. The CDR3 is 13 amino acids. The V gene lost 6 bases and the J gene lost 1 base, with 9 bases spanning the gap. Germline-derived CDR1 and CDR2 are SNHLY and FYNNEI. CDR3 sequence (DNA): TGTGCCAGCAGATACTCGGGGAACACTGAAGCTTTCTTT. The encoded protein is CASRYSGNTEAFF.

This chain connects TRBV24-1 to TRBJ2-3; 8 bases fit TRBD2. The trim removed 2 bases at V and 2 bases at J, leaving 8 bases unmatched. Looked up from germline, CDR1 is KGHDR and CDR2 is SFDVKD. The CDR3 has 17 amino acids. The CDR3 bases are TGTGCCACCAGTGATTCCCCGACTAGCGAAGCCACAGATACGCAGTATTTT. This sequence encodes CATSDSPTSEATDTQYF.

This clonotype was detected many times. J is TRBJ2-3 and V is TRBV6-5; 9 bases line up with TRBD2. This CDR3 comprises 13 residues. Germline assignment: CDR1 MNHEY and CDR2 SVGAGI. The junction had 6 bases not matched to a gene; V was cut back by 0 bases and J by 14 bases. CDR3 bases: TGTGCCAGCAGTTACTCCTCGGGACTAGCATGGTATTTT. Translated, it gives CASSYSSGLAWYF.

The rearrangement links TRBV6-2 or TRBV6-3 to TRBJ1-1; D not resolved. This CDR3 spans 14 amino acids. Germline V gene data show CDR1 as MNHEY and CDR2 as SVGEGT. Trimming pared 4 bases from V and 1 base from J, leaving 10 bases between. CDR3 protein: CASSLTNRNTEAFF. As DNA, the CDR3 is TGTGCCAGCAGTTTGACCAACAGGAACACTGAAGCTTTCTTT.

The chain links TRBV5-4 to TRBJ2-5; TRBD2 is a possible D gene (5 bases). Trimming left V 0 bases short and J 5 bases short, with 8 bases between. The CDR3 loop spans 13 amino acids. From germline, CDR1 is SGHNT and CDR2 YYREEE (reference sequence). The CDR3 nucleotides are TGTGCCAGCAGCTTGGTTGGGGAGGAGACCCAGTACTTC. Its protein product is CASSLVGEETQYF. Based on the CDR3 plus reference TRBV5-4 and TRBJ2-5, the full variable domain is ETGVTQSPTHLIKTRGQQVTLRCSSQSGHNTVSWYQQALGQGPQFIFQYYREEENGRGNFPPRFSGLQFPNYSSELNVNALELDDSALYLCASSLVGEETQYFGPGTRLLVL.

The CDR3 DNA reads as TGTGCCAGCAGTGACGGGACTAGCATCACCGGGGAGCTGTTTTTT. Amino acids: CASSDGTSITGELFF. This chain links TRBV27 with TRBJ2-2; TRBD2 aligns across 9 bases. The V gene's germline CDR1 is MNHEY and CDR2 SMNVEV (reference sequence). V was clipped by 5 bases and J by 4 bases; unmatched bases: 5. This CDR3 spans 15 amino acids.

This clonotype was recorded at least ten times. V usage is TRBV27 and J usage is TRBJ1-2; TRBD1 agrees at 10 bases. The CDR3 is 15 residues long. The V gene end was trimmed by 5 bases and the J gene end by 4 bases; junction bases not matched to a gene: 7. Germline-derived CDR1 and CDR2 are MNHEY and SMNVEV (reference sequence). This CDR3 is CASSGGQGVTYGYTF. The CDR3 nucleotides are TGTGCCAGCAGTGGAGGACAGGGGGTCACCTATGGCTACACCTTC.

This clonotype showed up many times. The chain recombines TRBV7-2 with TRBJ1-2; D is uncertain. The V end lost 5 bases, the J end lost 2 bases, and 9 bases lay between the germline ends. CDR3 size: 13 residues. Germline V gene data show CDR1 as SGHTA and CDR2 as FQGNSA. The CDR3 region has the DNA TGTGCCAGCAGCCCGAGTCAGAACTATGGCTACACCTTC. As protein: CASSPSQNYGYTF.